A selection of T cell receptor beta chains follows, all from one sample in a study of CD8+CD57+ T cells in acquired aplastic anemia. TCRdb re-analysed the reads in MiXCR, keeping a single row per CDR3 protein. The top ten clones hold around 1.3% of a sample with 250,000 to 350,000 distinct CDR3 sequences, approximately 58% of them seen once. Sequencing input: sorted CD4+, CD8+, or CD8+CD57+ T cells (not recorded which) from PBMCs. These receptors all come from a human donor with aplastic anemia. The CDR3 runs from the conserved cysteine through the conserved F or W. The D gene is left open where the match is weak. Clone size is stated in some rows and not others, as once, few, many or a class when expanded.

>TRBJ1-4|TRBV20-1|NA|NA
TGCAGTGCTAGAGATCCAAGGGCACCTAATGAAAAACTGTTTTTT
CSARDPRAPNEKLFF
>TRBJ2-5|TRBV20-1|NA|once
TGCAGTGTTTACTCTGTGCGGAATGTCATTAATCAAGAGACCCAGTACTTC
CSVYSVRNVINQETQYF
>TRBJ1-2|TRBV29-1|NA|once
TGCAGCGTCTTAGCTGGGGCTGGCTACACCTTC
CSVLAGAGYTF
>TRBJ2-7|TRBV7-2|NA|NA
TGTGCCAGCAGCCCCTGGACCTACGAGCAGTACTTC
CASSPWTYEQYF
>TRBJ2-7|TRBV20-1|NA|NA
TGCAGTGCTAACCGCGACGGTTACGAGCAGTACTTC
CSANRDGYEQYF
>TRBJ2-5|TRBV7-9|NA|NA
TGTGCCAGCAGCCCCCCGGGGCAGAAGGAGACCCAGTACTTC
CASSPPGQKETQYF
>TRBJ2-2|TRBV25-1|TRBD1|NA
TGTGCCACCCGACAGGGGGCTATCGGGGAGCTGTTTTTT
CATRQGAIGELFF
>TRBJ2-2|TRBV27|NA|many
TGTGCCAGCAGTTTAGAGCGCGGCGGGGAGCTGTTTTTT
CASSLERGGELFF
>TRBJ2-1|TRBV24-1|TRBD2|NA
TGTGCCACCAGTGACCCCACTAGCGGGGGGGGTGGCGAGCAGTTCTTC
CATSDPTSGGGGEQFF
>TRBJ2-7|TRBV7-9|NA|NA
TGTGCCAGCAGCTTGGTGGCGTCAGGGGATTCCTACGAGCAGTACTTC
CASSLVASGDSYEQYF
>TRBJ2-1|TRBV7-2|TRBD2|NA
TGTGCCAGTAGCTTAGCGGGCTCGGGCCTAATGTACGATGAGCAGTTCTTC
CASSLAGSGLMYDEQFF
>TRBJ2-2|TRBV10-3|TRBD2|NA
TGTGCCGTCCGACTAGCGGGGGGGAACACCGGGGAGCTGTTTTTC
CAVRLAGGNTGELFF
>TRBJ1-1|TRBV5-1|NA|many
TGCGCCAGCAGCTTAAGACAGTCTCTCATGAACACTGAAGCTTTCTTT
CASSLRQSLMNTEAFF
>TRBJ2-2|TRBV10-3|NA|NA
TGTGCCATCAGTGATAAGAACACCGGGGAGCTGTTTTTT
CAISDKNTGELFF
>TRBJ2-2|TRBV7-2|NA|NA
TGTGCCAGCAGCTTTCCCCGCGCGGGCAACAAGTACACCGGGGAGCTGTTTTTT
CASSFPRAGNKYTGELFF
>TRBJ2-7|TRBV24-1|NA|NA
TGTGCCACCAGTGATTTGCAAGGGGGGGGCGGGCAGTACTTC
CATSDLQGGGGQYF
>TRBJ2-7|TRBV19|NA|NA
TGTGCCAGTAGTATTTCTTTCGATCGCGGGATCTCCTACGAGCAGTACTTC
CASSISFDRGISYEQYF
>TRBJ2-1|TRBV7-2|NA|many
TGTGCCAGCAGCTTAGTTAGCGAGTCGTACAATGAGCAGTTCTTC
CASSLVSESYNEQFF
>TRBJ2-3|TRBV12-3/TRBV12-4|NA|NA
TGTGCCAGCAGTTTCGGGCAGGGAAGGGTGACAGATACGCAGTATTTT
CASSFGQGRVTDTQYF
>TRBJ1-5|TRBV10-3|NA|few
TGTGCCATCAGTGACACGGGAAATCAGCCCCAGCATTTT
CAISDTGNQPQHF
>TRBJ2-7|TRBV10-3|TRBD1|NA
TGTGCCATCAGTGTTGGGACAGGGAACGAGCAGTACTTC
CAISVGTGNEQYF
>TRBJ2-5|TRBV20-1|TRBD1|many
TGCAGTGCTGGGAGGACAGGGGGAGGGGAGACCCAGTACTTC
CSAGRTGGGETQYF